Sequencing of this T cell receptor (beta chain) was carried out in a study of T cell repertoires in cytomegalovirus infection. The wider study: Signatures in public TCR beta sequences pointed to both CMV infection and matching HLA type. Study-wide points: Clonotype analysis showed dominance of the ex vivo response by HLA-C-restricted CMV-specific TCR beta clonotypes. Summed frequency of shared TCR beta families picked out CMV carriers who also had the relevant HLA.

One entry per CDR3 protein results from TCRdb running MiXCR on the reads. The table has fewer than 200,000 distinct CDR3 sequences, roughly 19% seen once; the top ten hold 2.5% to 3%. On this clonotype itself: Its antigen is not identified.

The CDR3 consists of 11 residues. Germline V CDR1 and CDR2: MNHEY, SMNVEV (reference sequence). V shed 4 bases and J shed 7 bases, with 6 bases lying between them. This TCR derives from a human donor in good health (CMV status not recorded). Some clones in this sample may be carry-over from other donors' samples. The chain couples TRBV27 to TRBJ2-3; unclear D gene. The sequencing sample was made of PBMCs. CDR3 bases: TGTGCCAGCAGTTCGACTTATACGCAGTATTTT. Its translation is CASSSTYTQYF.